This passage covers 15 T cell receptor beta chains from one sample sequenced in a study of T cell responses to AZD1222 COVID-19 vaccine. The protocol was immunoSEQ multiplex PCR, while the TCRdb copy is restricted to in-frame clones and leaves out a portion. Among about 180,000 clones listed, just over 90% were seen once. Sequencing was performed on peripheral blood, taken on day 0 of AZD1222 vaccination. The receptors were gathered from an adult in good health.

The chain carries TRBV19 and TRBJ1-4, with TRBD1 matching over 11 bases. V lost 5 bases and J lost 8; bases outside the gene matches: 7. CDR1 LNHDA and CDR2 SQIVND come from the germline V gene (reference sequence). The CDR3 sequence is 15 residues long. The CDR3 DNA is TGTGCCAGTAGTTCCGGGACAGGGGGGACAGAAAAACTGTTTTTT. Encoded protein: CASSSGTGGTEKLFF.

The chain combines TRBV9 with TRBJ1-5; tentative D call: TRBD1 (6 bases). The germline V and J ends were trimmed by 3 bases and 0 bases, with 10 bases remaining between them. Germline V gene lookup returns CDR1 SGDLS and CDR2 YYNGEE. The CDR3 contains 15 residues. The CDR3 sequence: CASSAGTPSNQPQHF. CDR3 coding DNA: TGTGCCAGCAGCGCCGGGACACCTAGCAATCAGCCCCAGCATTTT.

This sequence joins TRBV24-1 and TRBJ2-3; 7 bases map to TRBD1. V dropped 4 bases and J dropped 6; count of bases not matched to a gene: 9. This CDR3 region has 15 residues. The germline V gene encodes CDR1 KGHDR and CDR2 SFDVKD. The CDR3 DNA follows: TGTGCCACCAGTGACCAGACAGGGAAAGTGGATACGCAGTATTTT. Translation: CATSDQTGKVDTQYF.

Comment on this clone: This sample includes further DNA sequences coding for the same CDR3. The genes are TRBV6-5 and TRBJ1-2, with D unclear. Trimming removed 5 bases at V and 7 bases at J, with 8 bases between. This CDR3 is built from 11 residues. Germline V gene data show CDR1 as MNHEY and CDR2 as SVGAGI. This CDR3 is CASSTGIGYTF. The CDR3 DNA reads as TGTGCCAGCAGTACGGGAATTGGCTACACCTTC.

The rearrangement joins TRBV19 to TRBJ2-1; 11 bases fit TRBD2. Germline V lookup: CDR1 LNHDA, CDR2 SQIVND (reference sequence). The CDR3 is 16 amino acids. With V trimmed by 6 bases and J by 4 bases, 8 bases remained unmatched. CDR3 protein: CASRKLAGAEYNEQFF. The DNA of the CDR3 is TGTGCCAGTAGGAAACTAGCGGGGGCCGAATACAATGAGCAGTTCTTC.

The chain combines TRBV6-5 with TRBJ1-3; no definite D call. This CDR3 is 14 amino acids long. With 4 bases removed from V and 0 bases from J, the gap between germline ends came to 7 bases. The germline gives CDR1 MNHEY, CDR2 SVGAGI. CDR3 nucleotide sequence: TGTGCCAGCAGTTCTCGGAGCTCTGGAAACACCATATATTTT. As protein: CASSSRSSGNTIYF.

The genes are TRBV5-1 and TRBJ1-5; D is ambiguous. Between the trimmed V and J ends, which lost 0 bases and 6 bases, there was a span of 13 bases. Germline CDR1 is SGHRS and CDR2 is YFSETQ. The CDR3 has 15 residues. The CDR3 loop reads CASSLVGGSSQPQHF. CDR3 nucleotides: TGCGCCAGCAGCTTGGTCGGAGGGTCCTCTCAGCCCCAGCATTTT.

The chain combines TRBV2 with TRBJ2-2, with 7 bases identical to TRBD2. Losses at the gene ends were 9 bases for V and 3 bases for J; bases not matched to a gene: 10. Per germline, CDR1 SNHLY and CDR2 FYNNEI. This CDR3 is 15 amino acids long. The CDR3 loop reads CASLAAGGYTGELFF. For the CDR3, the DNA is TGTGCCAGTCTAGCGGCCGGTGGGTACACCGGGGAGCTGTTTTTT.

This clone was detected only a few times. The chain is built from TRBV18 and TRBJ1-3; D gene unclear. The CDR3 spans 13 residues. V dropped 6 bases and J dropped 0 bases, with 6 bases sitting between them. Germline V gene data show CDR1 as KGHSH and CDR2 as LQKENI. As DNA, the CDR3 is TGTGCCAGCTCGCCAATCTCTGGAAACACCATATATTTT. This sequence encodes CASSPISGNTIYF.

V usage is TRBV27 and J usage is TRBJ2-1, with 8 positions matching TRBD2. J was trimmed by 7 bases and V by 6 bases; bases with no gene match: 14. CDR1 MNHEY and CDR2 SMNVEV come from the germline V gene (reference sequence). There are 16 residues in the CDR3. In nucleotides, the CDR3 is TGTGCCAGCAGGGTTGAAGCGGGGGCGCGTTTTAATGAGCAGTTCTTC. Translation gives CASRVEAGARFNEQFF.

This chain uses TRBV24-1 with TRBJ2-1; no firm D call. The V gene lost 5 bases and the J gene lost 0 bases, with 13 bases spanning the gap. The germline V gene has CDR1 KGHDR and CDR2 SFDVKD. CDR3 length equals 16 residues. The CDR3 region is CATSGGLLSSYNEQFF. Here the CDR3 DNA reads TGTGCCACCAGTGGAGGCCTCCTTTCCTCCTACAATGAGCAGTTCTTC.

The chain is built from TRBV7-9 and TRBJ1-3; D is unresolved. V was pared by 0 bases and J by 4 bases, with 4 bases between. The CDR3 spans 13 residues. The germline V gene encodes CDR1 SEHNR and CDR2 FQNEAQ (reference sequence). The CDR3: CASSLAVGNTIYF. The CDR3 DNA reads as TGTGCCAGCAGCTTAGCGGTAGGAAACACCATATATTTT.

This chain uses TRBV25-1 with TRBJ2-7; D unclear. CDR1 MGHDK and CDR2 SYGVNS come from the germline V gene. Deletions cut 3 bases from V and 2 bases from J, with 14 bases between. This CDR3 has 15 residues. CDR3 in DNA: TGTGCCAGCAGTGATACTTACATCGACCCCTACGAGCAGTACTTC. Translated, it gives CASSDTYIDPYEQYF.

V and J are TRBV9 and TRBJ1-3, with TRBD1 matching over 8 bases. The CDR3 runs 17 residues. CDR1 SGDLS and CDR2 YYNGEE come from the germline V gene. The V gene end was trimmed by 6 bases and the J gene end by 4 bases; junction bases not matched to a gene: 15. Written as DNA, the CDR3 is TGTGCCAGCAACCTCGGTAGGGACAGGTTGGACGGAAACACCATATATTTT. Protein: CASNLGRDRLDGNTIYF.

This clone has only a few counts. The rearrangement links TRBV2 to TRBJ1-2, with D perhaps TRBD1 (5 bases). CDR1 is SNHLY, CDR2 FYNNEI, per germline. The CDR3 totals 14 residues. Trimming pared 0 bases from V and 4 bases from J, leaving 9 bases between. The CDR3 bases are TGTGCCAGCAGTGAAGCGCCCAGGGCCTATGGCTACACCTTC. Protein sequence: CASSEAPRAYGYTF.